This TCR beta chain was identified in a study of identical twins. Study results and limitations: The same donors were not followed; conclusions instead depended on cross-sectional statistical analysis. Within cord blood, abundant beta clonotypes carried fewer insertions, but memory repertoires showed no such trend.

A universal primer site was added by template switching, and unique molecular identifiers were carried by the cDNA. TCRdb redid the calling of the 5' RACE reads with MiXCR, one entry per CDR3 protein. The sample consists of around 480,000 distinct CDR3 sequences, roughly an eighth of them appearing once. For this clonotype: Its antigen remains unidentified.

All donors were healthy Caucasians. This sample also belongs to another study, concerning yellow fever vaccine responses in identical twins.

Sample: CD4+ T cells sorted from blood. This TCR was sampled from a woman aged 18-29 years in good health.

CDR3 nucleotide sequence: TGTGCCAGCAGCCAAAGCTGGGCCAACAATGAGCAGTTCTTC. It is translated as CASSQSWANNEQFF. The gene calls are TRBV3-1 and TRBJ2-1; D uncertain. The CDR3 length is 14 residues. The V gene lost 2 bases and the J gene lost 5 bases, with 10 bases spanning the gap. Germline lookup yields CDR1 LGHDT and CDR2 YNNKEL (reference sequence).